These 4 T cell receptor beta chains came from one sample sequenced in a study of OX40 agonist ivuxolimab in advanced cancers. Clones were read by immunoSEQ multiplex PCR, and TCRdb kept only the in-frame ones, dropping some. The data contain tens of thousands of clones, 80% to 90% of them singletons. The starting material was CD4+ or CD8+ T cells sorted from blood, obtained in a trial of the OX40 agonist ivuxolimab. The receptors originated from an adult with an advanced solid tumor such as melanoma, head and neck, liver or kidney cancer.

The chain has TRBV7-9 and TRBJ1-6, with D possibly being TRBD1 (6 bases). Germline assignment: CDR1 SEHNR and CDR2 FQNEAQ (reference sequence). The CDR3 loop spans 13 amino acids. Trimming cost V 5 bases and J 14 bases, with 16 bases left between them. CDR3 sequence: CASSVQAQGTLHF. The CDR3 DNA follows: TGTGCCAGCAGCGTCCAGGCCCAGGGGACCCTCCACTTT.

The chain has TRBV4-2 and TRBJ2-1; weak D call: TRBD1 (5 bases). Germline values: CDR1 LGHNA, CDR2 YNFKEQ. The ends were cut back, 4 bases at V and 1 base at J, with 11 bases in the middle. CDR3 size: 15 residues. CDR3 in DNA: TGTGCCAGCAGCCCGACAGAAAAATCCTACAATGAGCAGTTCTTC. Translation: CASSPTEKSYNEQFF.

This sequence joins TRBV7-6 and TRBJ1-1; unclear D gene. V dropped 8 bases and J dropped 0 bases, with 10 bases sitting between them. This CDR3 comprises 13 residues. Germline V gene lookup returns CDR1 SGHVS and CDR2 FNYEAQ. The CDR3 region has the DNA TGTGCCAGCGCGGCAGACCTGAACACTGAAGCTTTCTTT. Amino acid sequence: CASAADLNTEAFF. The full variable domain, rest sourced from reference TRBV7-6 and TRBJ1-1, is GAGVSQSPRYKVTKRGQDVALRCDPISGHVSLYWYRQALGQGPEFLTYFNYEAQQDKSGLPNDRFSAERPEGSISTLTIQRTEQRDSAMYRCASAADLNTEAFFGQGTRLTVV.

The chain is built from TRBV5-1 and TRBJ2-3; 10 nucleotides match TRBD2. With 0 bases clipped from V and 4 bases from J, the junction kept 11 bases outside the gene matches. CDR1 is SGHRS and CDR2 is YFSETQ in the germline V gene. The CDR3 contains 18 residues. CDR3 nucleotide sequence: TGCGCCAGCAGCTTGGAGAGCGGGGGGGGACTTCGGCCAGATACGCAGTATTTT. As protein: CASSLESGGGLRPDTQYF.